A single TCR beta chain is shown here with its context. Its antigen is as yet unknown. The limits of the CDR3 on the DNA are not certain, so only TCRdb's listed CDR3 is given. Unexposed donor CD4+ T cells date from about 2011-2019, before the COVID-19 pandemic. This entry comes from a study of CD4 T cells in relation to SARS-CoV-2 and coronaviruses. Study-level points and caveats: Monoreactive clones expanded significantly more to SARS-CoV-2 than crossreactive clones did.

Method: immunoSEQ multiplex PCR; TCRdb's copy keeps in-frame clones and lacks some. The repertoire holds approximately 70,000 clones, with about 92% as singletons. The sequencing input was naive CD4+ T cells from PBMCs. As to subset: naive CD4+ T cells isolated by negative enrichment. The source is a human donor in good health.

Here the CDR3 reads CASSQLSGPYSPLHF. The chain has TRBV14 and TRBJ1-6. The CDR3 is 15 residues long, counting both termini. Germline CDR1 and CDR2: SGHDN and FVKESK.